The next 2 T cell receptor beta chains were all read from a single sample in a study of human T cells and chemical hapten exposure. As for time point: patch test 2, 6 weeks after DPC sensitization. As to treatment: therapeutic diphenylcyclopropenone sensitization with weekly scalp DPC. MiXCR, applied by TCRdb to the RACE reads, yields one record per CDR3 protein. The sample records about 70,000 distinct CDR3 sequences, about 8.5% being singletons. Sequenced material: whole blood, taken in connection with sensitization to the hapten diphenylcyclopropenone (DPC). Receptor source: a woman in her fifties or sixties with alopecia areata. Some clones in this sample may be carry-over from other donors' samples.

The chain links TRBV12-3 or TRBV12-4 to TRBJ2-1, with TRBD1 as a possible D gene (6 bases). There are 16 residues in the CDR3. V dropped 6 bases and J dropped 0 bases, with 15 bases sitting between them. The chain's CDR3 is CASRDSPVLSYNEQFF. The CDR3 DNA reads TGTGCCAGCAGGGACAGTCCAGTCCTCTCCTACAATGAGCAGTTCTTC.

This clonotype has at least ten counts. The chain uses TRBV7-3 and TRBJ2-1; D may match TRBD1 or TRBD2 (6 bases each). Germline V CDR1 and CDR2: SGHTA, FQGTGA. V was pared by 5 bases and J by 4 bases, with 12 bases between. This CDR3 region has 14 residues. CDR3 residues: CASSPTGGYNEQFF. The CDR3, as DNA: TGTGCCAGCAGCCCGACAGGAGGGTACAATGAGCAGTTCTTC.